This T cell receptor (beta chain) was obtained from a study of blood T cell repertoires in COVID-19 (dated by TCRdb to 2018 to 2020). Describing the broader study: The collaborator samples originated in the United States, Italy and Spain and spanned the acute and convalescent phases of COVID-19. The samples were drawn from the first 160 participants of the ongoing ImmuneRACE study and from some 1,300 subjects provided by 6 global collaborators. The repertoires were made available in a free public database intended to serve as a resource for research on the immune response to SARS-CoV-2. Sample metadata almost always included a de-identified subject ID, COVID-19 status, age in years and sex. The prospective study material was composed of cDNA or gDNA derived from T cells, B-cell-depleted T cells, or PBMCs. HLA class I and class II types, where available, came from metadata supplied by the sample provider rather than from assay-based typing. Subjects who had been exposed to COVID-19, were actively infected with it, or had recovered from it provided the deeply sampled blood TCRbeta repertoires that made up the dataset.

TCRbeta CDR3 regions were amplified from genomic DNA using the immunoSEQ Assay, a bias-controlled multiplex PCR. The published analysis was carried out like this. Within the assay, amplification of reference gene primers was used to estimate how many nucleated cells each sample contained. To quantify the absolute abundance of each unique TCRbeta CDR3 rearrangement, sequence reads were collapsed and filtered. For each sample, productive Simpson clonality was calculated as the square root of Simpson's diversity index over productive rearrangements. The clones in this table, taken by TCRdb from immuneACCESS, are in-frame only. Not every clone is retained; where verified, under half of the shortfall comes from an unresolved V gene, and the cause of the rest is unknown. V and J calls and clone size are given by that table; D and trimming were obtained from the DNA. In all, the sample holds about 230,000 clones, and 65% to 90% of those were seen once. 5.1% of the sample is in the top ten clones.

A word on this clone: The antigen it recognizes is unknown. Per-nucleotide qualities are absent, and no much larger clonotype sits a single base away.

One collaborating source in Seattle enrolled patients while the patients were actively infected and followed the patients over time throughout the course of disease. Collaborating institutions collected whole blood in K2EDTA tubes following their own protocols. For TCRbeta analysis, collaborators shipped samples as frozen whole blood, isolated PBMCs, or DNA extracted from either of those sample types. The research as a whole found: The quantity of clinical and demographic metadata differed by source and by participant and was supplied without curation.

V is clipped by 2 bases and J by 0 bases, and the sequence between their germline boundaries is 7 bases long. From its cysteine to its phenylalanine, the CDR3 spans 14 amino acids. Only the CDR3 DNA is retained, 42 bases long and in frame from the first base. The germline V gene sets CDR1 to SGHAT and CDR2 to FQNNGV. This TCR derives from a man between 50 and 59 years old with COVID-19, enrolled during active disease. The receptor chain draws on TRBV11-2 and TRBJ1-1; TRBD1 is perhaps the D gene, given 5 matching bases. The sample taken for sequencing was peripheral blood. DNA sequence: TGTGCCAGCAGCTTAACAGGATTGAACACTGAAGCTTTCTTT. Translated, it gives CASSLTGLNTEAFF.